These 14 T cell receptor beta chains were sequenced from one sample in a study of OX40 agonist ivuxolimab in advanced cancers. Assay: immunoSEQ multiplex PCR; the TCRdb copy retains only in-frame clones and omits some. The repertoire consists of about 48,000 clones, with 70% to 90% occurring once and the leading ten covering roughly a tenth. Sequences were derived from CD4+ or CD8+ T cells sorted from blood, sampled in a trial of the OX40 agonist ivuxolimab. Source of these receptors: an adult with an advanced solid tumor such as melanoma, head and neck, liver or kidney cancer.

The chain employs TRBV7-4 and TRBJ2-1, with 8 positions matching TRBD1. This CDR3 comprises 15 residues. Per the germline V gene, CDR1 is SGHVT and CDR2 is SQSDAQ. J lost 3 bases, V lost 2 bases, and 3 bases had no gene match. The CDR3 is CASSLQGAIYNEQFF. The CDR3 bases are TGTGCCAGCAGCTTACAGGGGGCGATCTACAATGAGCAGTTCTTC.

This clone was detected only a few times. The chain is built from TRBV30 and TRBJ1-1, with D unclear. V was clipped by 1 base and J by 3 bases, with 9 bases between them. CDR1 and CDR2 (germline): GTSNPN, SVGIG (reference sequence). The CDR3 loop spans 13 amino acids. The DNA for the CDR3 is TGTGCCTGGAGTGGGGGTGTGGACACTGAAGCTTTCTTT. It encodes CAWSGGVDTEAFF.

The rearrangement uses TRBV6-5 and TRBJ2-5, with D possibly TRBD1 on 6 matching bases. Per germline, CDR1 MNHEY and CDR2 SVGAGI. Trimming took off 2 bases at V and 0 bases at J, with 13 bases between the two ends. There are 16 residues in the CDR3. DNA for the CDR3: TGTGCCAGCAGTTACGGGGGACATGCGGACCAAGAGACCCAGTACTTC. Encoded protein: CASSYGGHADQETQYF.

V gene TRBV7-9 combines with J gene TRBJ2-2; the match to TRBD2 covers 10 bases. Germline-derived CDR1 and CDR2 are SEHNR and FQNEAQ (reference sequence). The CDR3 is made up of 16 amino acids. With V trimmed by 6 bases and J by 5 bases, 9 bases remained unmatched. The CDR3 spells CASSSPEGLATGELFF. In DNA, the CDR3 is TGTGCCAGCAGTTCACCTGAGGGACTAGCGACCGGGGAGCTGTTTTTT.

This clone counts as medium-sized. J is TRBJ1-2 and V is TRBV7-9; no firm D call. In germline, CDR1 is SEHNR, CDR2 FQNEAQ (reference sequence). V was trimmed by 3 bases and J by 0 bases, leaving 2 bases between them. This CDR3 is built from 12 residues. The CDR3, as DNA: TGTGCCAGCAGCTTCACTAACTATGGCTACACCTTC. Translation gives CASSFTNYGYTF. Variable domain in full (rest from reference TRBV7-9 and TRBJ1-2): DTGVSQNPRHKITKRGQNVTFRCDPISEHNRLYWYRQTLGQGPEFLTYFQNEAQLEKSRLLSDRFSAERPKGSFSTLEIQRTEQGDSAMYLCASSFTNYGYTFGSGTRLTVV.

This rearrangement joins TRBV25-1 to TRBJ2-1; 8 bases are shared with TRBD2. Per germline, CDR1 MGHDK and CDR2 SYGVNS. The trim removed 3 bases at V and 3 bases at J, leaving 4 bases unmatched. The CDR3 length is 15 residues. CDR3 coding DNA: TGTGCCAGCAGTGACGCTAGCGGGCTCTACAATGAGCAGTTCTTC. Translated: CASSDASGLYNEQFF.

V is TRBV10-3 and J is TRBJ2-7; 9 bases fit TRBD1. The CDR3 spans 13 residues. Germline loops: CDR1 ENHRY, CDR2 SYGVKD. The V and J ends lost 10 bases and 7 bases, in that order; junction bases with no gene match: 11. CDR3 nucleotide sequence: TGTGCCACCACCGGGACAGGGAGTGGGGAGCAGTACTTC. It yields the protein CATTGTGSGEQYF.

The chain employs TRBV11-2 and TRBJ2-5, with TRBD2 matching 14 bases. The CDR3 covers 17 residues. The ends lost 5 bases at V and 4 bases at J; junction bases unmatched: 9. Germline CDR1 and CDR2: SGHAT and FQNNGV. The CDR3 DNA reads TGTGCCAGCAGCGCCGGGACTAGCGGGAGAGTTGGAGAGACCCAGTACTTC. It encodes CASSAGTSGRVGETQYF.

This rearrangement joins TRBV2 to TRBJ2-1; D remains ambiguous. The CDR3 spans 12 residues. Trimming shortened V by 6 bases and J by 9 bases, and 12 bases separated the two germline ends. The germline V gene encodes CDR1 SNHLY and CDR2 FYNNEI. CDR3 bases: TGTGCCAGCAGCCTTGGAAGTACTGAGCAGTTCTTC. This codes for CASSLGSTEQFF.

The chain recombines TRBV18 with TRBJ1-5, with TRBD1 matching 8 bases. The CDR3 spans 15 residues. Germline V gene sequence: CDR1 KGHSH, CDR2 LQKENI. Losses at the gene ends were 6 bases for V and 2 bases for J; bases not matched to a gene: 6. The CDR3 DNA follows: TGTGCCAGCTCGCCCCCGGGACAGGGCAATCAGCCCCAGCATTTT. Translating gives CASSPPGQGNQPQHF.

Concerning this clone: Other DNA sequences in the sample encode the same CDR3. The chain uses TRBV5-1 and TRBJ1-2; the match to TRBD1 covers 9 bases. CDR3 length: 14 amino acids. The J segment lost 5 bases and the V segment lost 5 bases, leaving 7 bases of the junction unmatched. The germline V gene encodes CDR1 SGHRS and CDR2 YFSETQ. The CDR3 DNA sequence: TGCGCCAGCAGGCGGGGACAGGGCCCTTATGGCTACACCTTC. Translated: CASRRGQGPYGYTF.

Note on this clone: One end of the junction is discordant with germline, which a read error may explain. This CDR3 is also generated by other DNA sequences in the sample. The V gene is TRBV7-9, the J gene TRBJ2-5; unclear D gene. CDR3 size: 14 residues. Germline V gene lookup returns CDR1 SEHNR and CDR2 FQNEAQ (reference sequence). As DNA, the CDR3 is TGTGCCAGTAGCTTAGATCCTCCACAAGAGACCCAGTACTTC. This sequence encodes CASSLDPPQETQYF.

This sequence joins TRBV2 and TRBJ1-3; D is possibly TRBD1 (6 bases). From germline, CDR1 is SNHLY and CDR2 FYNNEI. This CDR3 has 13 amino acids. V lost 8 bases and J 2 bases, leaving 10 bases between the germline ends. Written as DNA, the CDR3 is TGTGCCAGCTACAGGGTTCCTGGAAACACCATATATTTT. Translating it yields CASYRVPGNTIYF.

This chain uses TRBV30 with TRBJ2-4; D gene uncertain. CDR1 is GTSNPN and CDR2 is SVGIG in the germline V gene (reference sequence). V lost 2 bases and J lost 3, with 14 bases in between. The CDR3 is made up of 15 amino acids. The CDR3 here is CAWSPPPTGKNIQYF. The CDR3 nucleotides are TGTGCCTGGAGTCCACCACCGACGGGCAAAAACATTCAGTACTTC. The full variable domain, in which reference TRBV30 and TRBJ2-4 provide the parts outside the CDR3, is SQTIHQWPATLVQPVGSPLSLECTVEGTSNPNLYWYRQAAGRGLQLLFYSVGIGQISSEVPQNLSASRPQDRQFILSSKKLLLSDSGFYLCAWSPPPTGKNIQYFGAGTRLSVL.